One and the same sample provided the 18 T cell receptor beta chains below, sequenced in a study of identifying expanded T cells in peripheral blood (dated by TCRdb to about 2019). The library relied on the immunoSEQ multiplex PCR assay. Held by TCRdb, this immuneACCESS table contains in-frame sequences only and omits some clones. Under half of the omission traces to an unresolved V gene where checked; the cause of the rest is unknown. The sample has about 90,000 clones on record, 75% to 90% of them singletons. Clones ranked in the top ten supply around 5.6% of the sample. Material for sequencing was blood. The receptors originated from a person aged 18 to 75 in good health.

CDR3 DNA: TGTGCCAGCGGGCGAACAGGGAACCCCCAAGAGACCCAGTACTTC. It specifies CASGRTGNPQETQYF. The chain joins TRBV6-5 to TRBJ2-5; D is possibly TRBD1 (6 bases). In germline, CDR1 is MNHEY, CDR2 SVGAGI. The V end was cut by 8 bases, the J end by 1 base, with 17 bases between. This CDR3 has 15 residues.

A single count supports this clone. V and J are TRBV6-5 and TRBJ1-2; D not certain. The CDR3 is 14 residues long. Trimming removed 0 bases from V and 4 bases from J, with 9 bases in between. In germline, CDR1 is MNHEY, CDR2 SVGAGI. CDR3 protein: CASSYSGGVYGYTF. In nucleotides, the CDR3 is TGTGCCAGCAGTTACTCGGGCGGAGTCTATGGCTACACCTTC.

The chain links TRBV6-5 to TRBJ2-7, with TRBD2 matching over 7 bases. The V segment lost 7 bases and the J segment 3 bases; nucleotides outside the gene matches: 9. Germline values: CDR1 MNHEY, CDR2 SVGAGI. The CDR3 consists of 14 residues. The chain's CDR3 is CASKREGVYYEQYF. As DNA, the CDR3 is TGTGCCAGCAAGCGGGAAGGGGTATACTACGAGCAGTACTTC.

This chain links TRBV27 with TRBJ2-6; D ambiguous. Trimming cost V 3 bases and J 0 bases, with 12 bases left between them. CDR1 and CDR2 from the germline V gene are MNHEY and SMNVEV (reference sequence). The CDR3 loop spans 17 amino acids. CDR3 amino acids: CASSFWKGTSGANVLTF. CDR3 coding DNA: TGTGCCAGCAGTTTTTGGAAGGGTACCTCTGGGGCCAACGTCCTGACTTTC.

The chain has TRBV5-4 and TRBJ2-1; tentatively, D is TRBD2 (5 bases). V lost 4 bases to trimming and J lost 5 bases, with 25 bases between them. This CDR3 comprises 18 residues. The germline V gene encodes CDR1 SGHNT and CDR2 YYREEE (reference sequence). CDR3 in DNA: TGTGCCAGCAGCCCAACCCTGGGCGGGCTCCATACAGACAATGAGCAGTTCTTC. This encodes CASSPTLGGLHTDNEQFF.

V gene TRBV14 combines with J gene TRBJ2-5; 8 nucleotides align to TRBD1. CDR3 length equals 16 residues. Trimming took 4 bases from V and 1 from J; bases not matched to a gene: 8. Germline loops: CDR1 SGHDN, CDR2 FVKESK. Here the CDR3 reads CASSLPGQGLQETQYF. The CDR3 nucleotides are TGTGCCAGCAGCCTTCCAGGACAGGGCCTCCAAGAGACCCAGTACTTC.

The CDR3: CASSGGGLNTEAFF. In DNA form, the CDR3 reads TGTGCCAGCAGCGGGGGGGGACTGAACACTGAAGCTTTCTTT. The chain has TRBV5-4 and TRBJ1-1, with TRBD1 as a possible D gene (5 bases). This CDR3 is built from 14 residues. V dropped 4 bases and J dropped 0 bases, with 10 bases sitting between them. Germline CDR1 reads SGHNT; CDR2 reads YYREEE (reference sequence).

This clone was observed a single time. The DNA for the CDR3 is TGTGCCAGCAGGTCTGACAGGCAGAGGCGTCAGCCCCAGCATTTT. This gives the protein CASRSDRQRRQPQHF. The chain joins TRBV6-6 to TRBJ1-5, with D possibly being TRBD1 (6 bases). This CDR3 contains 15 residues. Germline CDR1 is MNHNY and CDR2 is SVGAGI (reference sequence). V was shortened by 6 bases and J by 6 bases, with 18 bases between the two germline ends.

The chain uses TRBV6-5 and TRBJ1-2, with D perhaps TRBD1 (5 bases). Trimming left V 7 bases short and J 8 bases short, with 17 bases between. The CDR3 sequence is 13 residues long. The V gene's germline CDR1 is MNHEY and CDR2 SVGAGI. The CDR3 is CASNPPGGGGYTF. In DNA, the CDR3 is TGTGCCAGCAATCCCCCTGGGGGGGGAGGCTACACCTTC.

The gene calls are TRBV5-4 and TRBJ2-7; D not certain. The CDR3 has 13 amino acids. V was pared by 1 base and J by 0 bases, with 5 bases between. Germline CDR1 is SGHNT and CDR2 is YYREEE (reference sequence). The CDR3 coding sequence is TGTGCCAGCAGCTTGCCAGACTCCTACGAGCAGTACTTC. Protein product: CASSLPDSYEQYF.

This rearrangement joins TRBV5-4 to TRBJ2-5, with unresolved D. The V gene lost 0 bases and the J gene lost 0 bases, with 9 bases spanning the gap. CDR3 length: 15 residues. Germline V CDR1 and CDR2: SGHNT, YYREEE (reference sequence). In DNA, the CDR3 is TGTGCCAGCAGCTTGGAGGCTAACTACCAAGAGACCCAGTACTTC. It translates to CASSLEANYQETQYF.

The genes are TRBV11-3 and TRBJ1-1; maybe TRBD1 (6 bases). CDR1 SGHNT and CDR2 YENEEA come from the germline V gene. This CDR3 spans 13 amino acids. V was clipped by 6 bases and J by 5 bases, with 13 bases between them. The CDR3 region is CASRPPDRTEAFF. CDR3 nucleotide sequence: TGTGCCAGCAGACCACCCGACAGGACTGAAGCTTTCTTT.

This clone was observed a single time. The chain uses TRBV4-3 and TRBJ1-6; no clear D gene. Germline-derived CDR1 and CDR2 are LGHNA and YSLEER. The CDR3 sequence is 15 residues long. Trimming cost V 1 base and J 5 bases, with 9 bases left between them. The CDR3 coding sequence is TGCGCCAGCAGCCAAGTCTCCAATGATAATTCACCCCTCCACTTT. Its translation is CASSQVSNDNSPLHF.

CDR3 DNA: TGCGCCAGCAGCACGGGGGACGGCGCTAGCACAGATACGCAGTATTTT. As protein: CASSTGDGASTDTQYF. The chain couples TRBV5-1 to TRBJ2-3; the D gene is possibly TRBD2 (6 bases). There are 16 residues in the CDR3. Per germline, CDR1 SGHRS and CDR2 YFSETQ. V lost 4 bases to trimming and J lost 0 bases, with 15 bases between them.

This CDR3 is CASSYSRGRVSTEAFF. In DNA, the CDR3 is TGTGCCAGCAGTTATTCCAGGGGGAGGGTTAGCACTGAAGCTTTCTTT. V and J are TRBV6-5 and TRBJ1-1, with TRBD1 identical over 7 bases. J lost 4 bases, V lost 3 bases, and 11 bases had no gene match. The CDR3 is made up of 16 amino acids. In germline, CDR1 is MNHEY, CDR2 SVGAGI.

The chain combines TRBV6-1 with TRBJ2-3, with TRBD1 matching over 7 bases. V dropped 3 bases and J dropped 2; count of bases not matched to a gene: 5. The CDR3 has 15 amino acids. The germline V gene has CDR1 MNHNS and CDR2 SASEGT. Here the CDR3 reads CASSELTGATDTQYF. Here the CDR3 DNA reads TGTGCCAGCAGTGAGCTAACAGGGGCCACAGATACGCAGTATTTT.

The gene calls are TRBV30 and TRBJ2-5, with D possibly being TRBD1 or TRBD2 (5 bases each). Trimming pared 3 bases from V and 1 base from J, leaving 9 bases between. Per the germline V gene, CDR1 is GTSNPN and CDR2 is SVGIG (reference sequence). The CDR3 contains 13 residues. In DNA, the CDR3 is TGTGCCTGGAGCCCAGGGACCCAAGAGACCCAGTACTTC. Translated: CAWSPGTQETQYF.

The J gene is TRBJ1-2, the V gene TRBV6-6, with a possible D match to TRBD1 (6 bases). V lost 2 bases and J lost 4, with 14 bases in between. Germline values: CDR1 MNHNY, CDR2 SVGAGI (reference sequence). This CDR3 has 15 amino acids. The CDR3: CASSYDRRGFYGYTF. The CDR3 region has the DNA TGTGCCAGCAGTTACGACAGGCGGGGGTTCTATGGCTACACCTTC.